This TCR beta chain comes out of a study of blood T cells in healthy people across ages. Germline V gene data show CDR1 as PRHDT and CDR2 as FYEKMQ (reference sequence). The junction had 9 bases not matched to a gene; V was cut back by 4 bases and J by 1 base. CDR3 length: 16 amino acids. A second PCR, run for roughly 6 to 11 cycles, used a sample-barcoded 5' primer plus a J-beta primer mix. TCRdb reprocessed the 5' RACE reads with MiXCR, giving one entry per CDR3 protein. The sample holds 1 million or so distinct CDR3 sequences; less than 50% are singletons and the top ten take 15% to 20%. The clonotype comes from a woman between 55 and 75 years old in good health. What was sequenced was blood. V and J are TRBV13 and TRBJ2-7, with TRBD1 matching over 8 bases. The CDR3 reads CASSSLLGQVSYEQYF. In DNA, the CDR3 is TGTGCCAGCAGCTCCTTACTGGGACAGGTGTCCTACGAGCAGTACTTC.